The clone carrying this T cell receptor (beta chain) was recorded a few times. CDR3 length equals 13 residues. Germline V gene sequence: CDR1 MNHEY, CDR2 SVGEGT. The V and J ends lost 3 bases and 5 bases respectively, with 10 bases between them. This sample is drawn from a study of blood T cells in healthy people across ages. For the second PCR, which ran for about 7 to 11 cycles, a sample-barcoded 5' primer and a J-beta primer mix were used. Unique molecular identifiers of 12 random nucleotides labeled each cDNA. TCRdb analysed the 5' RACE reads with MiXCR anew, one entry per CDR3 protein. The sample gives 850,000 to 1,100,000 distinct CDR3 sequences, 35% to 45% of which show up once; about an eighth is in the top ten.

Sequencing input: blood. The origin of this receptor is a man aged 18 to 30 in good health. The chain joins TRBV6-2 or TRBV6-3 to TRBJ1-2, with D perhaps TRBD1 (6 bases). CDR3 sequence reads: CASSYGGSYGYTF. The CDR3 nucleotides read TGTGCCAGCAGTTATGGGGGCAGTTATGGCTACACCTTC.